The rows below give T cell receptor beta chains drawn from one sample of a study of cytomegalovirus exposure and HLA in healthy donors. Sequencing was performed with immunoSEQ multiplex PCR; in TCRdb, only in-frame clones are kept and a portion is missing. The table includes about 160,000 clones, more than 70% detected once. Sequencing was performed on PBMCs. The receptors were gathered from a man in his 60s in good health and CMV-seronegative. CDR3s include the opening cysteine and the closing phenylalanine or tryptophan. Each record gives: J gene, V gene, clone size, D gene, CDR3 protein, CDR3 DNA. A D gene is named only where the DNA matches it firmly. For some rows the clone size is stated as once, few or many, or as a class when expanded; others skip it.

TRBJ2-5 TRBV7-9 NA TRBD2 CSSSLSSGRAAEKTQYF TGTTCCAGCAGCTTATCTAGCGGGAGGGCCGCGGAGAAGACCCAGTACTTC
TRBJ1-3 TRBV30 NA NA CAWTGDGNTIYF TGTGCCTGGACAGGGGATGGAAACACCATATATTTT
TRBJ1-4 TRBV19 NA TRBD1 CASSSPGQAVNEKLFF TGTGCCAGTAGCTCACCCGGACAGGCGGTTAATGAAAAACTGTTTTTT
TRBJ2-7 TRBV5-6 NA NA CASSAGGREFYEQYF TGTGCCAGCAGCGCCGGGGGGCGCGAGTTCTACGAGCAGTACTTC
TRBJ1-1 TRBV7-9 NA TRBD1 CASRATGALNTEAFF TGTGCCAGCAGGGCGACAGGGGCCCTGAACACTGAAGCTTTCTTT
TRBJ2-3 TRBV13 NA TRBD2 CASSLPKGREITDTQYF TGTGCCAGCAGCTTGCCGAAAGGGCGGGAGATCACAGATACGCAGTATTTT
TRBJ2-7 TRBV28 once NA CASRSILRRGYEQYF TGTGCCAGCAGATCTATCTTGCGGAGGGGTTACGAGCAGTACTTC
TRBJ2-3 TRBV6-1 few NA CASRSQGRGTDTQYF TGTGCCAGCAGGTCACAGGGAAGGGGCACAGATACGCAGTATTTT
TRBJ2-7 TRBV13 NA NA CASSLVGGSEQYF TGTGCCAGCAGCTTAGTCGGGGGTAGCGAGCAGTACTTC
TRBJ1-3 TRBV7-2 once TRBD1 CASSSDRLISGNTIYF TGTGCCAGCAGCTCGGACAGGCTGATCTCTGGAAACACCATATATTTT
TRBJ2-7 TRBV19 NA TRBD2 CASSVSGTSGNYEQYF TGTGCCAGTAGTGTATCCGGGACTAGCGGGAACTACGAGCAGTACTTC
TRBJ2-7 TRBV6-1 NA TRBD1 CASKIRDSSYEQYF TGTGCCAGCAAAATTCGGGACAGCTCCTACGAGCAGTACTTC
TRBJ2-7 TRBV10-3 few TRBD2 CAISESFSRLAGISYEQYF TGTGCCATCAGTGAGTCTTTTTCAAGACTAGCGGGAATCTCCTACGAGCAGTACTTC
TRBJ2-3 TRBV18 few TRBD2 CASSPFGGGLSTDTQYF TGTGCCAGCTCCCCATTCGGGGGGGGACTCAGCACAGATACGCAGTATTTT
TRBJ1-2 TRBV27 NA NA CASSRRGFRSLDGYTF TGTGCCAGCAGTCGCAGGGGTTTTCGGTCTTTGGATGGCTACACCTTC
TRBJ2-3 TRBV30 NA TRBD2 CAWNGRTSSTDTQYF TGTGCCTGGAACGGACGGACTAGTTCCACAGATACGCAGTATTTT
TRBJ1-1 TRBV28 NA TRBD1 CASTLGQGNTEAFF TGTGCCAGCACCCTGGGACAGGGGAACACTGAAGCTTTCTTT
TRBJ1-2 TRBV6-1 few NA CASEVMGGNYGYTF TGTGCCAGCGAGGTTATGGGGGGAAACTATGGCTACACCTTC
TRBJ1-2 TRBV29-1 once TRBD1 CSVEGQNYGYTF TGCAGCGTTGAGGGACAGAACTATGGCTACACCTTC
TRBJ2-7 TRBV18 NA TRBD2 CASSPSGRGSEQYF TGTGCCAGCTCACCGAGCGGGAGGGGTTCCGAGCAGTACTTC
TRBJ2-3 TRBV7-2 NA TRBD2 CASSSLRGGRTDTQYF TGTGCCAGCAGCTCCCTGCGGGGGGGGCGCACAGATACGCAGTATTTT
TRBJ2-1 TRBV4-1 few TRBD2 CASSLAESSGVSYNEQFF TGCGCCAGCAGCCTGGCTGAAAGTAGCGGGGTTTCCTACAATGAGCAGTTCTTC
TRBJ2-1 TRBV6-1 NA NA CASPSPGGNEQFF TGTGCCAGCCCGAGTCCTGGGGGGAATGAGCAGTTCTTC
TRBJ2-3 TRBV9 NA TRBD2 CASSRGLAGGPSTDTQYF TGTGCCAGCAGCAGGGGACTAGCGGGGGGGCCGAGCACAGATACGCAGTATTTT
TRBJ2-2 TRBV5-5 NA TRBD2 CASSLRTSAPLLGELFF TGTGCCAGCAGCCTCCGGACTAGCGCCCCACTCTTGGGGGAGCTGTTTTTT
TRBJ2-7 TRBV19 NA TRBD1 CASSPFPTGISEQYF TGTGCCAGTAGTCCTTTCCCGACAGGGATTAGCGAGCAGTACTTC
TRBJ2-2 TRBV28 NA TRBD2 CASSLPPSGRGFGELFF TGTGCCAGCAGTTTACCCCCTAGCGGGAGGGGTTTCGGGGAGCTGTTTTTT
TRBJ1-4 TRBV28 NA TRBD1 CASSPDRDRVVFGEKLFF TGTGCCAGCAGTCCAGACCGGGACAGGGTAGTTTTTGGTGAAAAACTGTTTTTT
TRBJ2-1 TRBV29-1 NA NA CSGDGTFSSYNEQFF TGCAGCGGCGATGGGACTTTTAGCTCCTACAATGAGCAGTTCTTC
TRBJ2-7 TRBV5-1 NA NA CASSSSWAGISYEQYF TGCGCCAGCAGCTCTAGTTGGGCGGGGATCTCCTACGAGCAGTACTTC
TRBJ1-2 TRBV7-3 NA TRBD1 CASSLTHLRDRSDGYTF TGTGCCAGCAGCTTAACCCACCTGAGGGACAGGTCCGATGGCTACACCTTC